Listed below are T cell receptor beta chains from one sample, sequenced in a study of beta chain features in type 1 diabetes. Clones were read by immunoSEQ multiplex PCR, and TCRdb kept only the in-frame ones, dropping some. The sample lists 130,000 to 150,000 clones, 9.2% occurring once. The sequenced material came from central memory CD4+ T cells from blood. These receptor sequences come from a young man in good health. Each CDR3 is given with its conserved first and last residue. D genes are given only for firm matches. Size values are once, few and many counts, or a class for expanded clones, and some rows have none.

size	V	J	D	DNA	CDR3
.	TRBV10-3	TRBJ2-7	TRBD1	TGTGCCACCCGGACAGGGAGCTCCTACGAGCAGTACTTC	CATRTGSSYEQYF
few	TRBV28	TRBJ1-3	.	TGTGCCAGCAGTTTCGGGGGGGCCTCTGGAAACACCATATATTTT	CASSFGGASGNTIYF
.	TRBV4-3	TRBJ2-5	TRBD2	TGCGCCAGCAGCCAAGATGCTAGCGGGGGGGCCTTAGAGACCCAGTACTTC	CASSQDASGGALETQYF
.	TRBV7-9	TRBJ1-1	.	TGTGCCAGCAGCTTAGGCGGCTCTCCGGTCGCTGAAGCTTTCTTT	CASSLGGSPVAEAFF
.	TRBV28	TRBJ2-7	.	TGTGCCAGCAGTTTGATGGGGCAGACCTACGAGCAGTACTTC	CASSLMGQTYEQYF
few	TRBV5-1	TRBJ2-7	TRBD2	TGCGCCAGCAGTCGGACTAGCGGGGGGGCTTACGAGCAGTACTTC	CASSRTSGGAYEQYF
.	TRBV30	TRBJ1-5	.	TGTGCCTGGAGTGTTGACAGGTCTGAGATAGGCAATCAGCCCCAGCATTTT	CAWSVDRSEIGNQPQHF
.	TRBV14	TRBJ2-5	.	TGTGCCAGCAGCCAAGTCCCAGGGAATGGGGAGACCCAGTACTTC	CASSQVPGNGETQYF
few	TRBV7-9	TRBJ2-7	TRBD2	TGTGCCAGCAGCTTCGCGGGGGGTATTTACGAGCAGTACTTC	CASSFAGGIYEQYF
few	TRBV7-8	TRBJ1-5	.	TGTGCCAGCAGCGGGCGAGGACAGTACAATCAGCCCCAGCATTTT	CASSGRGQYNQPQHF
few	TRBV6-5	TRBJ1-5	.	TGTGCCAGCAGTTACTCGCAGGCTCCTAATCAGCCCCAGCATTTT	CASSYSQAPNQPQHF
.	TRBV6-6	TRBJ2-2	.	TGTGCCAGCAGTTCGAACGGGGGGAACACCGGGGAGCTGTTTTTT	CASSSNGGNTGELFF
.	TRBV28	TRBJ2-7	.	TGTGCCAGCAGTTTGCTAGCAGATTCCTACGAGCAGTACTTC	CASSLLADSYEQYF
.	TRBV5-4	TRBJ1-6	.	TGTGCCAGCAGCTTCTTTCGCCAGGAGGATTCACCCCTCCACTTT	CASSFFRQEDSPLHF
.	TRBV18	TRBJ2-3	.	TGTGCCAGCTCACCCGGCCCAGGTAGCACAGATACGCAGTATTTT	CASSPGPGSTDTQYF